These 23 T cell receptor beta chains came from one sample sequenced in a study of T cell responses to AZD1222 COVID-19 vaccine. TCRdb's copy holds only in-frame clones and misses some; the assay was immunoSEQ multiplex PCR. Altogether approximately 82,000 clones are present, approximately 91% being singletons, with the ten largest covering around 4.9%. Here the sequenced sample was peripheral blood, taken on day 0 of AZD1222 vaccination. These receptors all stem from an adult in good health.

The chain recombines TRBV30 with TRBJ2-6; the D is unclear. CDR1 and CDR2 (germline): GTSNPN, SVGIG (reference sequence). The V and J ends lost 7 bases and 0 bases respectively, with 4 bases between them. The CDR3 runs to 12 residues. CDR3 coding DNA: TGTGCCTTGAACTCTGGGGCCAACGTCCTGACTTTC. This encodes CALNSGANVLTF.

V usage is TRBV5-1 and J usage is TRBJ2-3, with 7 nucleotides matching TRBD1. From germline, CDR1 is SGHRS and CDR2 YFSETQ. The junction had 6 bases not matched to a gene; V was cut back by 4 bases and J by 1 base. The CDR3 has 15 amino acids. The CDR3 loop is CASSLGDRGTDTQYF. CDR3 DNA sequence: TGCGCCAGCAGCCTAGGTGACAGGGGCACAGATACGCAGTATTTT.

This clone has a handful of counts. This chain connects TRBV23-1 to TRBJ1-5; a weak D match, TRBD1 (5 bases). Being an ORF, TRBV23-1 has a function that is uncertain. This CDR3 has 16 amino acids. The V and J ends lost 0 bases and 1 base respectively, with 10 bases between them. CDR3 loop: CASSQSPRDSNQPQHF. CDR3 sequence (DNA): TGCGCCAGCAGTCAATCCCCCCGGGACAGCAATCAGCCCCAGCATTTT.

The rearrangement uses TRBV7-3 and TRBJ1-6; TRBD1 agrees at 8 bases. The germline V gene has CDR1 SGHTA and CDR2 FQGTGA. V was clipped by 1 base and J by 9 bases; unmatched bases: 5. The CDR3 has 15 residues. As DNA, the CDR3 is TGTGCCAGCAGCTTAAACCCAGGGGGCCGTTCACCCCTCCACTTT. It encodes CASSLNPGGRSPLHF. The whole variable domain, filled in from reference TRBV7-3 and TRBJ1-6, reads GAGVSQTPSNKVTEKGKYVELRCDPISGHTALYWYRQSLGQGPEFLIYFQGTGAADDSGLPNDRFFAVRPEGSVSTLKIQRTERGDSAVYLCASSLNPGGRSPLHFGNGTRLTVT.

The chain carries TRBV14 and TRBJ2-3, with 11 bases that match TRBD2. Per germline, CDR1 SGHDN and CDR2 FVKESK. This CDR3 has 12 residues. Losses at the gene ends were 3 bases for V and 12 bases for J; bases not matched to a gene: 2. CDR3 nucleotides: TGTGCCAGCAGCCATAGCGGGGGGGCCCAGTATTTT. Encoded protein: CASSHSGGAQYF. The whole variable domain, filled in from reference TRBV14 and TRBJ2-3, reads EAGVTQFPSHSVIEKGQTVTLRCDPISGHDNLYWYRRVMGKEIKFLLHFVKESKQDESGMPNNRFLAERTGGTYSTLKVQPAELEDSGVYFCASSHSGGAQYFGPGTRLTVL.

This clone was counted once. CDR3 bases: TGTGCCAGCAGCTTAGTTGACTCCGGCGTGGACACCGGGGAGCTGTTTTTT. This translates into CASSLVDSGVDTGELFF. The gene calls are TRBV7-3 and TRBJ2-2; D is undetermined. The CDR3 is made up of 17 amino acids. V dropped 2 bases and J dropped 3 bases, with 16 bases sitting between them. CDR1 is SGHTA and CDR2 is FQGTGA in the germline V gene.

The chain joins TRBV19 to TRBJ1-4, with 8 bases fitting TRBD1. V shed 1 base and J 7 bases; nucleotides not matched to a gene: 2. This CDR3 region has 14 residues. Looked up from germline, CDR1 is LNHDA and CDR2 is SQIVND (reference sequence). The CDR3 loop is CASSIGRGREKLFF. CDR3 in DNA: TGTGCCAGTAGTATAGGCAGGGGGCGTGAAAAACTGTTTTTT.

The rearrangement joins TRBV19 to TRBJ1-4; TRBD1 matches at 7 bases. The CDR3 length is 15 residues. Unmatched junction bases numbered 10, after V lost 4 bases and J lost 8 bases. CDR1 is LNHDA and CDR2 is SQIVND in the germline V gene (reference sequence). For the CDR3, the DNA is TGTGCCAGTAGTAATCGTACGCCAGGGGGGGAAAAACTGTTTTTT. Amino acid sequence: CASSNRTPGGEKLFF.

The rearrangement uses TRBV5-4 and TRBJ1-2; tentatively, D is TRBD1 (5 bases). Germline CDR1 is SGHNT and CDR2 is YYREEE (reference sequence). Trimming took 4 bases from V and 7 from J, leaving 17 bases between them. The length of the CDR3 is 14 residues. CDR3 protein: CASSQGLVNVGYTF. The CDR3 DNA is TGTGCCAGCAGCCAGGGCCTTGTTAACGTTGGCTACACCTTC.

This clone has a single count. The chain links TRBV27 to TRBJ2-1; 8 positions match TRBD1. CDR3 length: 17 residues. Losses at the gene ends were 4 bases for V and 7 bases for J; bases not matched to a gene: 15. Germline loops: CDR1 MNHEY, CDR2 SMNVEV (reference sequence). The CDR3 here is CASSSPLTGVPPNEQFF. CDR3 coding DNA: TGTGCCAGCAGTTCCCCTTTGACAGGGGTGCCCCCTAATGAGCAGTTCTTC.

Relative to its sample, this clone is medium-sized. The chain uses TRBV18 and TRBJ1-4; D is perhaps TRBD1 (5 bases). The CDR3 has 14 residues. The V gene's germline CDR1 is KGHSH and CDR2 LQKENI. Trimming took off 2 bases at V and 6 bases at J, with 10 bases between the two ends. In nucleotides, the CDR3 is TGTGCCAGCTCACCAGGGACGGCTGATGAAAAACTGTTTTTT. Translating it yields CASSPGTADEKLFF.

The sample holds a few counts of this clone. The chain joins TRBV7-2 to TRBJ1-5; TRBD1 agrees at 9 bases. V shed 6 bases and J 6 bases; nucleotides not matched to a gene: 9. Germline V CDR1 and CDR2: SGHTA, FQGNSA. The CDR3 contains 15 residues. As DNA, the CDR3 is TGTGCCAGCAGTCCCGGGACAGGGTCTTCTCAGCCCCAGCATTTT. Its protein product is CASSPGTGSSQPQHF.

This chain joins TRBV29-1 and TRBJ1-1, with D maybe TRBD1 (6 bases). Germline-derived CDR1 and CDR2 are SQVTM and ANQGSEA. Trimming took off 5 bases at V and 1 base at J, with 14 bases between the two ends. The CDR3 is 14 residues long. The CDR3 sequence is CSVNRDAGNTEAFF. CDR3 nucleotide sequence: TGCAGCGTTAACAGGGACGCCGGGAACACTGAAGCTTTCTTT.

The V gene is TRBV3-1 (or the pseudogene TRBV3-2), the J gene TRBJ2-7; D is perhaps TRBD2 (5 bases). The CDR3 runs to 12 residues. V was pared by 0 bases and J by 7 bases, with 7 bases between. In germline, CDR1 is LGHDT, CDR2 YNNKEL (reference sequence). The CDR3 DNA reads as TGTGCCAGCAGCCAAGATCCGGGAGAGCAGTACTTC. Its protein is CASSQDPGEQYF.

The chain links TRBV7-2 to TRBJ1-5; D not resolved. V was shortened by 5 bases and J by 0 bases, with 11 bases between the two germline ends. The germline V gene encodes CDR1 SGHTA and CDR2 FQGNSA. The CDR3 contains 15 residues. The CDR3 is CASSPPPGSNQPQHF. CDR3 nucleotides: TGTGCCAGCAGCCCCCCCCCAGGTAGCAATCAGCCCCAGCATTTT. Full variable domain (remainder filled in from reference TRBV7-2 and TRBJ1-5): GAGVSQSPSNKVTEKGKDVELRCDPISGHTALYWYRQSLGQGLEFLIYFQGNSAPDKSGLPSDRFSAERTGGSVSTLTIQRTQQEDSAVYLCASSPPPGSNQPQHFGDGTRLSIL.

The rearrangement links TRBV5-1 to TRBJ1-2; D is ambiguous. The germline V and J ends were trimmed by 2 bases and 4 bases, with 9 bases remaining between them. The CDR3 runs to 13 residues. Germline assignment: CDR1 SGHRS and CDR2 YFSETQ. CDR3 amino acids: CASSFSSLYGYTF. Written as DNA, the CDR3 is TGCGCCAGCAGCTTCAGCAGTCTCTATGGCTACACCTTC.

The V gene is TRBV7-3, the J gene TRBJ2-3; D gene ambiguous. The CDR3 has 15 amino acids. CDR1 SGHTA and CDR2 FQGTGA come from the germline V gene. Trimming stripped 5 bases from V and 0 bases from J, with 12 bases between. CDR3 residues: CASSGSGISTDTQYF. Here the CDR3 DNA reads TGTGCCAGCAGCGGCTCAGGAATTAGCACAGATACGCAGTATTTT.

V is TRBV7-8 and J is TRBJ1-5; D uncertain. The CDR3 runs to 13 residues. V was trimmed by 4 bases and J by 4 bases, leaving 8 bases between them. In germline, CDR1 is SGHVS, CDR2 FQNEAQ. CDR3 sequence: CASSSAGNQPQHF. Here the CDR3 DNA reads TGTGCCAGCAGCTCCGCCGGGAATCAGCCCCAGCATTTT.

The chain joins TRBV3-1 (or the pseudogene TRBV3-2) to TRBJ1-1; 7 bases align to TRBD1. Unmatched junction bases numbered 8, after V lost 6 bases and J lost 1 base. The germline CDR1 and CDR2 sequences are LGHDT and YNNKEL (reference sequence). The CDR3 spans 15 residues. The CDR3 protein is CASRNTGAKNTEAFF. The CDR3 DNA is TGTGCCAGCAGAAATACAGGGGCGAAGAACACTGAAGCTTTCTTT.

This clone was found a few times. The chain carries TRBV4-1 and TRBJ1-4; 8 bases agree with TRBD1. Germline-derived CDR1 and CDR2 are MGHRA and YSYEKL. The CDR3 has 15 residues. V shed 4 bases and J 2 bases; nucleotides not matched to a gene: 3. This chain's CDR3 is CASSRTGGTNEKLFF. The CDR3, as DNA: TGCGCCAGCAGCCGAACAGGGGGTACTAATGAAAAACTGTTTTTT.

This rearrangement joins TRBV10-3 to TRBJ2-5, with D unresolved. CDR3 length equals 14 residues. Germline V CDR1 and CDR2: ENHRY, SYGVKD. Trimming took 3 bases from V and 0 from J, leaving 8 bases between them. CDR3: CAISEGQYQETQYF. In nucleotides, the CDR3 is TGTGCCATCAGTGAAGGGCAGTACCAAGAGACCCAGTACTTC.

The chain carries TRBV3-1 (or the pseudogene TRBV3-2) and TRBJ1-1; TRBD1 is a possible D gene (5 bases). The V and J ends lost 4 bases and 4 bases respectively, with 19 bases between them. This CDR3 has 16 residues. Germline CDR1 is LGHDT and CDR2 is YNNKEL (reference sequence). CDR3 residues: CASSRNLGGTPTEAFF. The CDR3 DNA sequence: TGTGCCAGCAGCCGGAACCTGGGTGGGACCCCCACTGAAGCTTTCTTT.

This clone appeared a single time. The V gene is TRBV6-2 or TRBV6-3, the J gene TRBJ2-7, with TRBD1 as a possible D gene (5 bases). Germline CDR1 is MNHEY and CDR2 is SVGEGT. V lost 2 bases, J lost 0 bases, and 14 bases lay in between. The CDR3 consists of 16 residues. The CDR3 nucleotides read TGTGCCAGCAGTTACAGAAGGGGTTATCTCTCCTACGAGCAGTACTTC. Amino acid sequence: CASSYRRGYLSYEQYF.